The present T cell receptor beta chain was sequenced within a study of patients and donors after allogeneic stem cell transplantation. TCRdb reprocessed the RT-PCR reads via MiXCR and lists one record per CDR3 protein. The table has approximately 410,000 distinct CDR3 sequences, around 16% seen once. Germline loops: CDR1 MNHEY, CDR2 SMNVEV (reference sequence). The J segment lost 3 bases and the V segment lost 8 bases, leaving 6 bases of the junction unmatched. The CDR3 is made up of 13 amino acids. This rearrangement joins TRBV27 to TRBJ1-2; TRBD1 matches 7 bases. The sample was blood, either unsorted or a sorted T cell fraction (not recorded which). This clonotype was obtained from a human donor who was either an allogeneic HSCT recipient or a stem cell or donor lymphocyte infusion donor (not recorded which). It is not recorded whose cells these are; they may come from a transplant donor. The CDR3 loop reads CASGTAEDYGYTF. The CDR3 DNA follows: TGTGCCAGCGGGACAGCGGAAGACTATGGCTACACCTTC.